Below are 2 T cell receptor beta chains sequenced from a single sample in a study of cytomegalovirus exposure and HLA in healthy donors (dated by TCRdb to the late 2010s). Receptor libraries were prepared by the immunoSEQ multiplex PCR assay. A mixture of 60 forward primers for TCR Vbeta segments and 13 reverse primers for TCR Jbeta segments was used in the multiplex PCR. The table was pulled from immuneACCESS by TCRdb, which kept in-frame rearrangements only. Such tables lose some clones; where checked, under half of the loss comes from unresolved V genes, and the rest has no known cause. This sample is represented by about 200,000 clones; 75% to 90% of them were singletons. The ten top clones hold about 2.5% of the sample. Sequences were obtained from PBMCs. Source of these receptors: a woman between 35 and 50 years old in good health and CMV-seronegative.

The chain uses TRBV7-9 and TRBJ2-1; TRBD2 matches at 11 bases. V dropped 0 bases and J dropped 5; count of bases not matched to a gene: 6. The CDR3 runs 17 residues. Germline assignment: CDR1 SEHNR and CDR2 FQNEAQ (reference sequence). This chain's CDR3 is CASSLAPGTSGNNEQFF. For the CDR3, the DNA is TGTGCCAGCAGCTTAGCCCCCGGGACTAGCGGCAACAATGAGCAGTTCTTC.

The CDR3 DNA reads as TGTGCCAGCAGCGTAGGTCCAGCGGGGGGGGGTGAGCAGTTCTTC. Amino acids: CASSVGPAGGGEQFF. V gene TRBV9 combines with J gene TRBJ2-1; 10 bases fit TRBD2. CDR1 is SGDLS and CDR2 is YYNGEE in the germline V gene. The CDR3 length is 15 residues. Germline trimming cut 0 bases from V and 9 bases from J; bases unmatched to any gene: 6.